This TCR beta chain came from a study of blood T cells in healthy people across ages. Combining a sample-barcoded 5' primer with a J-beta primer mix, a second PCR ran for about 7 to 12 cycles. Template switching added a 12-random-nucleotide identifier to every cDNA molecule. TCRdb reanalysed the 5' RACE reads using MiXCR and keeps one entry per CDR3 protein. The repertoire holds 550,000 to 650,000 distinct CDR3 sequences, with approximately 30% as singletons. Findings of the study overall: Researchers judged that diversity estimates from one million T cells fell short of true values.

Total RNA, at least 5.5 micrograms per sample, was extracted from PBMCs. CDR1 is DFQATT and CDR2 is SNEGSKA in the germline V gene (reference sequence). V lost 0 bases and J 7 bases, leaving 9 bases between the germline ends. The length of the CDR3 is 12 residues. This clonotype has just a few counts. What it binds is not known. Sequencing input: blood. The receptor comes from a woman older than 75 in good health. V gene TRBV20-1 combines with J gene TRBJ1-1; D uncertain. CDR3 nucleotide sequence: TGCAGTGCTAGAGATCACGTGGGTGAAGCTTTCTTT. Protein: CSARDHVGEAFF.